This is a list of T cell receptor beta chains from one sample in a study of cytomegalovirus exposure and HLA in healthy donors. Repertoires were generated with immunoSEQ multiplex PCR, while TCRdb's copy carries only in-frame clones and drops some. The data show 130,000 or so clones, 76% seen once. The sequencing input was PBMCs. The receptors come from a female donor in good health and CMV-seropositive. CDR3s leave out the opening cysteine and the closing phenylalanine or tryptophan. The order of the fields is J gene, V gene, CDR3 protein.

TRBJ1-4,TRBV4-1,ASSQRYGGTNEKLF
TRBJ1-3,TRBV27,ASSRQASSGNTIY
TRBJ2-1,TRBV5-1,ASSSILGSYNEQF
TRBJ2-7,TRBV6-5,ASSWGTGGSYEQY
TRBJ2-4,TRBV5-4,ASSGGTPGAKNIQY
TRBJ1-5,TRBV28,ASSLRQNQPQH
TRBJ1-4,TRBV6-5,ASSQKTVLEKLF
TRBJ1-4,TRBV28,ASRTRGPEKLF
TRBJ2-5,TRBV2,ASTRQYQETQY
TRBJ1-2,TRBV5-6,ASSLSYLGQGNGYT
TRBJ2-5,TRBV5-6,ASSFLGGLQETQY
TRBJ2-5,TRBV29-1,SAGQGQETQY
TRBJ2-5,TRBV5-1,ASSPGQGGVETQY
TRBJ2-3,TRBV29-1,SVEDRMDTPTDTQY
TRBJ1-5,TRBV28,ASRRDSSNQPQH
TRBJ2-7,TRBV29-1,SVEAGAHSYEQY
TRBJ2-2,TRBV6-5,ASSYGGTGTGELF
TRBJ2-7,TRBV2,ASSERQSYLGEQY
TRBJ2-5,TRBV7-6,ASSLRRGGEETQY
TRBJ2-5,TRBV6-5,ASTAGLSETQY
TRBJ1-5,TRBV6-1,ASSEVGGGHQPQH
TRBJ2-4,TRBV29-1,SVLQGGKNIQY
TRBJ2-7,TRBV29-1,SVESPDSPTGEQY
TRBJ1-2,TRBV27,ASSFQGHLGYGYT
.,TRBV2,ASLRDSSADEQY
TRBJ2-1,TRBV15,ASSGSPGNEQF
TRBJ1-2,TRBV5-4,ASSLKGQGADGYT
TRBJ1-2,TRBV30,AWSNTLQGGYGYT
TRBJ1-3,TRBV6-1,ASSRTGYGNTIY
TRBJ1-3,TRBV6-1,ASSEPTGSGNTIY
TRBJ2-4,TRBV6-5,ASRAGTERNIQY
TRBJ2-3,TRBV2,ASGSGGQGTQY
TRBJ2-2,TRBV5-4,ASSRLVGRNTGELF
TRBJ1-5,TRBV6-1,ASSEDRVNQPQH
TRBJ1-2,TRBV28,ASSSPPAYGYT
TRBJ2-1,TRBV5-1,ASSLVQVRGYNEQF